These 25 T cell receptor beta chains were sequenced from one sample in a study of OX40 agonist ivuxolimab in advanced cancers. TCRdb keeps only in-frame clones here, not all; method: immunoSEQ multiplex PCR. The table lists about 80,000 clones, around 86% of them singletons. Sequenced material: CD4+ or CD8+ T cells sorted from blood, taken in a trial of the OX40 agonist ivuxolimab. The receptors shown here come from an adult with an advanced solid tumor such as melanoma, head and neck, liver or kidney cancer.

This clone was seen just once. This chain links TRBV9 with TRBJ1-2; tentatively, D is TRBD1 (5 bases). Trimming removed 4 bases at V and 8 bases at J, with 21 bases between. Germline V lookup: CDR1 SGDLS, CDR2 YYNGEE. The CDR3 contains 15 residues. Written as DNA, the CDR3 is TGTGCCAGCAGCTCCCAAGGGGAAGGGTATAGGGGCTACACCTTC. It encodes CASSSQGEGYRGYTF.

The chain uses TRBV30 and TRBJ1-6, with TRBD1 as a possible D gene (6 bases). V was cut by 1 base and J by 4 bases, with 11 bases left in between. The CDR3 loop spans 15 amino acids. Germline CDR1 GTSNPN, CDR2 SVGIG (reference sequence). CDR3 loop: CAWSGRRGYNSPLHF. CDR3 sequence (DNA): TGTGCCTGGAGTGGGAGAAGGGGGTATAATTCACCCCTCCACTTT. Variable domain in full (rest from reference TRBV30 and TRBJ1-6): SQTIHQWPATLVQPVGSPLSLECTVEGTSNPNLYWYRQAAGRGLQLLFYSVGIGQISSEVPQNLSASRPQDRQFILSSKKLLLSDSGFYLCAWSGRRGYNSPLHFGNGTRLTVT.

The chain joins TRBV14 to TRBJ2-5; perhaps TRBD2 as D (5 bases). Trimming cost V 2 bases and J 4 bases, with 20 bases left between them. Germline CDR1 SGHDN, CDR2 FVKESK. The CDR3 extends over 17 amino acids. The CDR3 nucleotides are TGTGCCAGCAGCCAACCTGCCGAAGGACCACGGGGAGAGACCCAGTACTTC. The encoded protein is CASSQPAEGPRGETQYF.

J is TRBJ1-1 and V is TRBV6-5, with 10 nucleotides matching TRBD1. Germline loops: CDR1 MNHEY, CDR2 SVGAGI. This CDR3 is 15 amino acids long. V dropped 6 bases and J dropped 0; count of bases not matched to a gene: 4. The CDR3 spells CASSGTGAMNTEAFF. CDR3 sequence (DNA): TGTGCCAGCAGCGGGACAGGGGCCATGAACACTGAAGCTTTCTTT.

The rearrangement links TRBV6-5 to TRBJ2-1; D assignment may be TRBD1 or TRBD2 (5 bases each). Germline-derived CDR1 and CDR2 are MNHEY and SVGAGI. The CDR3 loop spans 15 amino acids. Trimming removed 2 bases at V and 2 bases at J, with 10 bases between. The CDR3 is CASSYDSGPYNEQFF. The CDR3 nucleotides read TGTGCCAGCAGTTACGACTCGGGACCCTACAATGAGCAGTTCTTC.

This chain links TRBV2 with TRBJ1-6, with D maybe TRBD1 (6 bases). The germline CDR1 and CDR2 sequences are SNHLY and FYNNEI. This CDR3 comprises 13 residues. Trimming cost V 3 bases and J 7 bases, with 7 bases left between them. The CDR3 region has the DNA TGTGCCAGCAGTGAGGGGACAAATTCACCCCTCCACTTT. Amino acids: CASSEGTNSPLHF.

The genes are TRBV18 and TRBJ2-3; TRBD1 aligns across 7 bases. The V and J ends lost 5 bases and 5 bases, in that order; junction bases with no gene match: 1. This CDR3 has 12 amino acids. The germline gives CDR1 KGHSH, CDR2 LQKENI. CDR3 in DNA: TGTGCCAGCTCATCAGGGGGAGATACGCAGTATTTT. This gives the protein CASSSGGDTQYF.

This clone was detected once. The chain recombines TRBV9 with TRBJ1-1, with unresolved D. CDR1 is SGDLS and CDR2 is YYNGEE in the germline V gene. Trimming shortened V by 0 bases and J by 1 base, and 10 bases separated the two germline ends. CDR3 length: 15 amino acids. CDR3 coding DNA: TGTGCCAGCAGCGTAGCTGGGCGGTCGAACACTGAAGCTTTCTTT. Residues: CASSVAGRSNTEAFF.

V gene TRBV5-1 combines with J gene TRBJ2-7; D not certain. Germline CDR1 reads SGHRS; CDR2 reads YFSETQ. The CDR3 loop spans 12 amino acids. Trimming shortened V by 4 bases and J by 2 bases, and 7 bases separated the two germline ends. CDR3 nucleotides: TGCGCCAGCAGCGTCACGCCCTACGAGCAGTACTTC. Its translation: CASSVTPYEQYF.

Only a few counts were recorded for this clone. The chain has TRBV28 and TRBJ2-3, with 8 bases fitting TRBD1. CDR1 and CDR2 (germline): MDHEN, SYDVKM. Trimming removed 5 bases from V and 4 bases from J; junction bases left unmatched: 8. The CDR3 spans 15 residues. CDR3 region: CASSPPGTGSDTQYF. Here the CDR3 DNA reads TGTGCCAGCAGTCCTCCCGGGACAGGATCAGATACGCAGTATTTT.

The V call is TRBV29-1, the J call TRBJ2-1; perhaps TRBD1 as D (5 bases). Germline V CDR1 and CDR2: SQVTM, ANQGSEA. V was shortened by 1 base and J by 9 bases, with 16 bases between the two germline ends. The CDR3 loop spans 14 amino acids. CDR3 protein: CSVEVKGRIIEQFF. The DNA for the CDR3 is TGCAGCGTTGAAGTCAAGGGGCGGATTATTGAGCAGTTCTTC.

The CDR3 is CASSFTGVEKLFF. CDR3 DNA: TGTGCCAGCAGCTTCACAGGGGTAGAAAAACTGTTTTTT. This chain links TRBV7-2 with TRBJ1-4; the match to TRBD1 covers 7 bases. The junction had 3 bases not matched to a gene; V was cut back by 3 bases and J by 8 bases. CDR1 and CDR2 (germline): SGHTA, FQGNSA. This CDR3 has 13 residues.

This chain joins TRBV27 and TRBJ2-7, with 10 bases matching TRBD1. The junction had 9 bases not matched to a gene; V was cut back by 7 bases and J by 3 bases. Germline loops: CDR1 MNHEY, CDR2 SMNVEV (reference sequence). The CDR3 runs 15 residues. This CDR3 is CASTARQGAIYEQYF. The CDR3 nucleotides read TGTGCCAGCACCGCTCGACAGGGGGCTATCTACGAGCAGTACTTC.

This clone was detected once. The chain combines TRBV4-1 with TRBJ2-3, with a tentative D call TRBD2 (5 bases). This CDR3 has 16 residues. Trimming removed 3 bases from V and 4 bases from J, with 17 bases in between. Germline V gene sequence: CDR1 MGHRA, CDR2 YSYEKL. Here the CDR3 DNA reads TGCGCCAGCAGCCACGGGCCTAGCCAATACCCAGATACGCAGTATTTT. Translating it yields CASSHGPSQYPDTQYF.

This chain connects TRBV6-5 to TRBJ1-2; 7 bases agree with TRBD1. The CDR3 covers 14 residues. Looked up from germline, CDR1 is MNHEY and CDR2 is SVGAGI. V lost 0 bases and J lost 5; bases outside the gene matches: 3. The CDR3 sequence is CASSYSGTAYGYTF. The CDR3 DNA reads as TGTGCCAGCAGTTACTCAGGGACAGCTTATGGCTACACCTTC.

This rearrangement joins TRBV6-5 to TRBJ2-7, with unresolved D. V dropped 4 bases and J dropped 7 bases, with 14 bases sitting between them. The CDR3 length is 13 residues. CDR1 and CDR2 from the germline V gene are MNHEY and SVGAGI. CDR3 sequence (DNA): TGTGCCAGCAGTTTCCAAAGACATGGGGAGCAGTACTTC. As protein: CASSFQRHGEQYF.

The rearrangement links TRBV5-6 to TRBJ1-2; TRBD1 aligns across 8 bases. The germline V gene encodes CDR1 SGHDT and CDR2 YYEEEE. The CDR3 runs 15 residues. V was clipped by 4 bases and J by 5 bases; unmatched bases: 10. As DNA, the CDR3 is TGTGCCAGCAGCCCCAGGGGGCGGAAGATTTATGGCTACACCTTC. Its protein product is CASSPRGRKIYGYTF. Full variable domain (rest looked up from reference TRBV5-6 and TRBJ1-2): DAGVTQSPTHLIKTRGQQVTLRCSPKSGHDTVSWYQQALGQGPQFIFQYYEEEERQRGNFPDRFSGHQFPNYSSELNVNALLLGDSALYLCASSPRGRKIYGYTFGSGTRLTVV.

This chain connects TRBV6-1 to TRBJ1-5, with 8 bases that match TRBD1. With V trimmed by 4 bases and J by 7 bases, 9 bases remained unmatched. The CDR3 length is 15 residues. CDR1 is MNHNS and CDR2 is SASEGT in the germline V gene. This CDR3 is CASSVWQGAGQPQHF. The CDR3 nucleotides read TGTGCCAGCAGTGTGTGGCAGGGGGCAGGGCAGCCCCAGCATTTT.

The chain is built from TRBV6-1 and TRBJ1-2; no definite D call. The CDR3 spans 13 residues. Germline lookup yields CDR1 MNHNS and CDR2 SASEGT. Trimming removed 1 base at V and 8 bases at J, with 11 bases between. The CDR3 DNA follows: TGTGCCAGCAGTGAAGACAGATCATCAGGCTACACCTTC. Translation gives CASSEDRSSGYTF.

The V call is TRBV5-1, the J call TRBJ2-7; 14 bases fit TRBD2. The germline V gene encodes CDR1 SGHRS and CDR2 YFSETQ. The CDR3 loop spans 16 amino acids. V lost 3 bases, J lost 5 bases, and 7 bases stayed unmatched. The CDR3, as DNA: TGCGCCAGCAGCTCGGGACTAGCGGGAGCGATCGACGAGCAGTACTTC. Its protein product is CASSSGLAGAIDEQYF.

The CDR3 protein is CASSLGSDYGYTF. The CDR3 nucleotides read TGTGCCAGCAGCTTGGGCAGTGACTATGGCTACACCTTC. This chain connects TRBV5-5 to TRBJ1-2; no clear D. V lost 0 bases and J 3 bases, leaving 6 bases between the germline ends. CDR3 length: 13 residues. The V gene's germline CDR1 is SGHKS and CDR2 YYEKEE (reference sequence).

The chain recombines TRBV12-5 with TRBJ2-2; D unclear. The CDR3 runs 15 residues. Germline V gene data show CDR1 as LGHNT and CDR2 as FRNRAP. The ends were cut back, 0 bases at V and 7 bases at J, with 12 bases in the middle. CDR3 loop: CASGLVLGSIGELFF. Written as DNA, the CDR3 is TGTGCTAGTGGTTTGGTGCTGGGGTCGATCGGGGAGCTGTTTTTT.

This chain links TRBV5-6 with TRBJ2-2, with 8 bases fitting TRBD1. Germline CDR1 is SGHDT and CDR2 is YYEEEE. V lost 3 bases, J lost 1 base, and 2 bases stayed unmatched. CDR3 length equals 15 residues. The chain's CDR3 is CASSWDRLNTGELFF. In nucleotides, the CDR3 is TGTGCCAGCAGCTGGGACAGGCTGAACACCGGGGAGCTGTTTTTT.

The genes are TRBV11-2 and TRBJ2-3; D is undetermined. V shed 2 bases and J shed 2 bases, with 11 bases lying between them. In germline, CDR1 is SGHAT, CDR2 FQNNGV. The CDR3 contains 15 residues. The CDR3 is CASSLLPILTDTQYF. The CDR3 DNA is TGTGCCAGCAGCTTACTCCCTATCCTCACAGATACGCAGTATTTT.

V usage is TRBV7-9 and J usage is TRBJ1-3, with D possibly being TRBD1 (5 bases). The V gene's germline CDR1 is SEHNR and CDR2 FQNEAQ (reference sequence). The CDR3 loop spans 18 amino acids. V shed 3 bases and J shed 2 bases, with 20 bases lying between them. The CDR3 DNA reads as TGTGCCAGCAGCTTCCGAAACCTAGGGGCCGGCGCTGGAAACACCATATATTTT. Amino acids: CASSFRNLGAGAGNTIYF.